This T cell receptor beta chain emerged from a study of CXCR3-negative and CXCR3-positive naive CD8 T cells. Sorting was done in triplicate for each CD8+ T cell subset (roughly 300,000 cells each). With regard to this clonotype: Its antigen is as yet unknown.

Study findings and constraints: Naive CXCR3-positive and CXCR3-negative cells shared TRBV-TRBJ usage; memory cells diverged.

cDNA libraries for TRB were generated by 5' RACE incorporating UMI labels. One entry per CDR3 protein, without DNA, is what TCRdb gives after re-calling the 5' RACE reads. Its table records roughly 48,000 distinct CDR3 sequences. Germline lookup yields CDR1 SQVTM and CDR2 ANQGSEA. The CDR3 spans 16 residues. Sample: memory CD8+ T cells from blood. The source is a human donor in good health. Some clones in this sample may be carry-over from other donors' samples. The rearrangement joins TRBV29-1 to TRBJ2-1; with no DNA, the TCRdb D assignment of TRBD2 cannot be verified. The chain's CDR3 is CSVELLQGGWHNEQFF.